One sample yielded the 28 T cell receptor beta chains listed below, sequenced in a study of Ad26.COV2.S vaccination and SARS-CoV-2 variants. Documented treatment: some 20 received Ad26.COV2.S at low or high dose, single or two shots; 5 received placebo; per-sample allocation not given. Collection of samples fell on day 63 after the first vaccine or placebo injection. The data were produced by immunoSEQ multiplex PCR, yet TCRdb's version contains in-frame clones alone and is incomplete. Here the sample spans roughly 700,000 clones, roughly 90% being singletons. The sequenced sample was peripheral blood, obtained in a trial of Ad26.COV2.S vaccine versus placebo. The receptors stem from a person between 18 and 59 years old who received the Ad26.COV2.S COVID-19 vaccine or a placebo.

This chain connects TRBV7-9 to TRBJ2-1, with TRBD1 matching 10 bases. Germline V CDR1 and CDR2: SEHNR, FQNEAQ (reference sequence). This CDR3 is 14 amino acids long. V shed 5 bases, J shed 9 bases, and the junction held 7 bases outside the gene matches. Written as DNA, the CDR3 is TGTGCCAGCAGCCCGGGACAGGGGCTGTCTGAGCAGTTCTTC. It translates to CASSPGQGLSEQFF.

This clone is a singleton in its sample. V is TRBV5-4 and J is TRBJ2-2, with D tentatively TRBD1 (6 bases). Germline V CDR1 and CDR2: SGHNT, YYREEE (reference sequence). Trimming left V 0 bases short and J 5 bases short, with 14 bases between. The CDR3 extends over 16 amino acids. CDR3 coding DNA: TGTGCCAGCAGCTTGGTAACAGGGATGCTTACCGGGGAGCTGTTTTTT. Its protein product is CASSLVTGMLTGELFF.

The chain uses TRBV18 and TRBJ2-1; tentative D call: TRBD2 (5 bases). V was trimmed by 0 bases and J by 4 bases, leaving 13 bases between them. This CDR3 spans 16 amino acids. CDR1 is KGHSH, CDR2 LQKENI, per germline. CDR3 amino acids: CASSPPLETGYNEQFF. The CDR3 DNA follows: TGTGCCAGCTCACCACCGTTGGAGACGGGATACAATGAGCAGTTCTTC.

The chain combines TRBV27 with TRBJ1-2, with a tentative D call TRBD1 (5 bases). CDR3 size: 15 residues. Germline V gene data show CDR1 as MNHEY and CDR2 as SMNVEV (reference sequence). V lost 2 bases and J 2 bases, leaving 12 bases between the germline ends. CDR3 protein: CASSLVGHPNYGYTF. The CDR3 nucleotides are TGTGCCAGCAGTTTAGTAGGACATCCAAACTATGGCTACACCTTC.

The chain recombines TRBV4-1 with TRBJ1-1; D unclear. Germline assignment: CDR1 MGHRA and CDR2 YSYEKL. V shed 1 base and J shed 1 base, with 7 bases lying between them. CDR3 length equals 14 residues. CDR3 region: CASSQVWGNTEAFF. The CDR3 bases are TGCGCCAGCAGCCAAGTCTGGGGGAACACTGAAGCTTTCTTT.

This clone was recorded only once. The CDR3 region is CASSLMTDYSNQPQHF. CDR3 in DNA: TGTGCCAGCAGCTTGATGACGGATTATAGCAATCAGCCCCAGCATTTT. The rearrangement links TRBV5-6 to TRBJ1-5; D unresolved. V lost 1 base and J 0 bases, leaving 11 bases between the germline ends. From germline, CDR1 is SGHDT and CDR2 YYEEEE. This CDR3 is 16 amino acids long.

The gene calls are TRBV4-3 and TRBJ2-5; 10 bases are shared with TRBD2. After removal of 4 bases from V and 7 bases from J, the junction contained 9 bases not matched to a gene. This CDR3 is built from 15 residues. Germline assignment: CDR1 LGHNA and CDR2 YSLEER. This chain's CDR3 is CASSPGLAAGVTQYF. As DNA, the CDR3 is TGCGCCAGCAGCCCCGGACTAGCGGCTGGGGTGACCCAGTACTTC.

V and J are TRBV18 and TRBJ2-3; tentatively, D is TRBD1 (6 bases). This CDR3 spans 16 amino acids. With 5 bases removed from V and 2 bases from J, the gap between germline ends came to 17 bases. CDR1 is KGHSH, CDR2 LQKENI, per germline. The CDR3 loop reads CASSTFDRIFTDTQYF. As DNA, the CDR3 is TGTGCCAGCTCAACCTTCGACAGGATCTTCACAGATACGCAGTATTTT.

The chain is built from TRBV30 and TRBJ1-2; D is unclear. Trimming cost V 1 base and J 7 bases, with 7 bases left between them. Germline assignment: CDR1 GTSNPN and CDR2 SVGIG (reference sequence). The CDR3 contains 11 residues. Here the CDR3 DNA reads TGTGCCTGGAGTGGGACCTCTGGCTACACCTTC. It codes for CAWSGTSGYTF.

The V call is TRBV2, the J call TRBJ2-4, with a possible D match to TRBD2 (6 bases). Trimming took off 4 bases at V and 0 bases at J, with 13 bases between the two ends. This CDR3 region has 16 residues. Germline lookup yields CDR1 SNHLY and CDR2 FYNNEI. Written as DNA, the CDR3 is TGTGCCAGCAGTGCACGCGGGGTTCTAGCCAAAAACATTCAGTACTTC. It codes for CASSARGVLAKNIQYF.

The chain combines TRBV7-2 with TRBJ1-1; a possible D gene is TRBD1 (6 bases). Germline values: CDR1 SGHTA, CDR2 FQGNSA. Between the trimmed V and J ends, which lost 2 bases and 1 base, there was a span of 8 bases. The CDR3 consists of 14 residues. CDR3 protein: CASSLQGKNTEAFF. CDR3 nucleotide sequence: TGTGCCAGCAGCTTACAGGGGAAGAACACTGAAGCTTTCTTT.

Here the CDR3 DNA reads TGTGCCAGCAGTATGGACAGGGGGCCGGGCACTGAAGCTTTCTTT. Its translation is CASSMDRGPGTEAFF. The rearrangement links TRBV6-5 to TRBJ1-1, with TRBD1 matching over 11 bases. Trimming cost V 5 bases and J 4 bases; bases outside gene matches: 6. This CDR3 has 15 amino acids. Germline assignment: CDR1 MNHEY and CDR2 SVGAGI.

This chain connects TRBV30 to TRBJ1-5, with D unresolved. The germline V gene encodes CDR1 GTSNPN and CDR2 SVGIG (reference sequence). CDR3 length: 14 amino acids. V was clipped by 0 bases and J by 3 bases, with 9 bases between them. CDR3 coding DNA: TGTGCCTGGAGTGTACTCGGGGACAATCAGCCCCAGCATTTT. Its translation is CAWSVLGDNQPQHF. The whole variable domain, remainder taken from reference TRBV30 and TRBJ1-5, is SQTIHQWPATLVQPVGSPLSLECTVEGTSNPNLYWYRQAAGRGLQLLFYSVGIGQISSEVPQNLSASRPQDRQFILSSKKLLLSDSGFYLCAWSVLGDNQPQHFGDGTRLSIL.

The chain combines TRBV5-6 with TRBJ2-1, with TRBD2 matching over 10 bases. The germline CDR1 and CDR2 sequences are SGHDT and YYEEEE. This CDR3 spans 16 amino acids. V shed 6 bases, J shed 4 bases, and the junction held 10 bases outside the gene matches. The CDR3 DNA follows: TGTGCCAGCAACTTCCCCAGGACTAGCGGATACAATGAGCAGTTCTTC. Encoded protein: CASNFPRTSGYNEQFF.

The chain carries TRBV25-1 and TRBJ2-7; D is uncertain. CDR1 is MGHDK and CDR2 is SYGVNS in the germline V gene. The CDR3 is made up of 13 amino acids. Trimming removed 2 bases at V and 2 bases at J, with 7 bases between. CDR3 sequence reads: CASSEMGAYEQYF. The CDR3 DNA follows: TGTGCCAGCAGTGAAATGGGCGCCTACGAGCAGTACTTC.

This rearrangement joins TRBV7-2 to TRBJ2-3; TRBD2 aligns across 9 bases. V lost 5 bases and J lost 4; bases outside the gene matches: 7. Germline V gene sequence: CDR1 SGHTA, CDR2 FQGNSA. The CDR3 contains 15 residues. The CDR3: CASSRAGGAPDTQYF. DNA for the CDR3: TGTGCCAGCAGCCGCGCGGGAGGGGCGCCAGATACGCAGTATTTT.

This sequence joins TRBV4-3 and TRBJ2-3; the match to TRBD1 covers 12 bases. The CDR3 contains 17 residues. J gave up 5 bases and V 5 bases, and 11 bases lay outside the gene matches. CDR1 is LGHNA and CDR2 is YSLEER in the germline V gene. For the CDR3, the DNA is TGCGCCAGCAGCACTTCCGGGACAGGGGGCCGCGGAGATACGCAGTATTTT. Translation: CASSTSGTGGRGDTQYF.

The J gene is TRBJ1-5, the V gene TRBV10-3, with D unresolved. Germline CDR1 and CDR2: ENHRY and SYGVKD. The CDR3 is 15 residues long. Trimming removed 0 bases at V and 4 bases at J, with 10 bases between. The CDR3 DNA reads as TGTGCCATCAGTGAGTCTACAGATCGGAATCAGCCCCAGCATTTT. Translated: CAISESTDRNQPQHF.

DNA for the CDR3: TGTGCCAGTAGCCCGACGGACAGGATCGCTTACGAGCAGTACTTC. It yields the protein CASSPTDRIAYEQYF. V usage is TRBV19 and J usage is TRBJ2-7, with TRBD1 identical over 7 bases. Trimming cost V 6 bases and J 4 bases; bases outside gene matches: 12. The CDR3 contains 15 residues. CDR1 LNHDA and CDR2 SQIVND come from the germline V gene (reference sequence).

J is TRBJ2-3 and V is TRBV27; D tentatively fits TRBD1 or TRBD2 (6 bases each). V was shortened by 8 bases and J by 9 bases, with 24 bases between the two germline ends. The CDR3 extends over 15 amino acids. CDR1 MNHEY and CDR2 SMNVEV come from the germline V gene (reference sequence). CDR3 coding DNA: TGTGCCAGCGGGGTTGGGGGGCGGGTCGTTCTGACGCAGTATTTT. The encoded protein is CASGVGGRVVLTQYF.

In nucleotides, the CDR3 is TGTGCCAGCTCACCACCGGGACAGGGGAACGAGCAGTACTTC. Amino acid sequence: CASSPPGQGNEQYF. The chain joins TRBV18 to TRBJ2-7, with 10 bases matching TRBD1. The germline V gene has CDR1 KGHSH and CDR2 LQKENI. Trimming took 0 bases from V and 5 from J; bases not matched to a gene: 1. The CDR3 length is 14 residues.

This clone was counted once. The chain links TRBV10-1 to TRBJ2-1, with 9 positions matching TRBD2. CDR1 WNHNN and CDR2 SYGVQD come from the germline V gene (reference sequence). Unmatched junction bases numbered 4, after V lost 6 bases and J lost 4 bases. CDR3 size: 14 residues. The CDR3 sequence is CASSETSGYNEQFF. CDR3 coding DNA: TGCGCCAGCAGCGAGACTAGCGGTTACAATGAGCAGTTCTTC.

The chain combines TRBV5-6 with TRBJ1-1; a weak D match, TRBD1 (6 bases). Germline loops: CDR1 SGHDT, CDR2 YYEEEE. V was clipped by 4 bases and J by 0 bases, with 13 bases between them. The CDR3 contains 15 residues. CDR3 DNA sequence: TGTGCCAGCAGCCGATGGGGGCTTATGAACACTGAAGCTTTCTTT. Amino acid sequence: CASSRWGLMNTEAFF.

Of note for this clone: The sample holds other DNA sequences that translate to the same CDR3. The rearrangement uses TRBV19 and TRBJ2-7; 8 nucleotides match TRBD2. CDR3 length equals 14 residues. The V segment lost 3 bases and the J segment 2 bases; nucleotides outside the gene matches: 3. Germline V gene sequence: CDR1 LNHDA, CDR2 SQIVND (reference sequence). The CDR3 DNA reads TGTGCCAGTAGTATTGAGCGGGGGCCCTACGAGCAGTACTTC. Encoded protein: CASSIERGPYEQYF.

The rearrangement uses TRBV5-1 and TRBJ2-3; no firm D call. With 0 bases removed from V and 6 bases from J, the gap between germline ends came to 11 bases. This CDR3 is built from 14 residues. The germline V gene has CDR1 SGHRS and CDR2 YFSETQ. The CDR3 loop reads CASSLDGSGDTQYF. The CDR3 nucleotides read TGCGCCAGCAGCTTGGATGGCTCCGGGGATACGCAGTATTTT.

The chain has TRBV7-2 and TRBJ1-1, with D possibly being TRBD1 (6 bases). This CDR3 has 14 amino acids. V lost 4 bases to trimming and J lost 4 bases, with 13 bases between them. The germline CDR1 and CDR2 sequences are SGHTA and FQGNSA. The CDR3 sequence: CASSSQGRGTEAFF. CDR3 in DNA: TGTGCCAGCAGCTCCCAGGGGCGCGGCACTGAAGCTTTCTTT.

About this clone itself: Within the sample, other DNA sequences also encode this same CDR3. The rearrangement uses TRBV24-1 and TRBJ2-1; no clear D. This CDR3 has 13 amino acids. Per germline, CDR1 KGHDR and CDR2 SFDVKD. Trimming pared 9 bases from V and 0 bases from J, leaving 8 bases between. The CDR3 sequence: CATRSSSYNEQFF. The CDR3 DNA is TGTGCCACCCGCTCCAGCTCCTACAATGAGCAGTTCTTC.

The chain is built from TRBV30 and TRBJ1-1; no clear D gene. The V end lost 4 bases, the J end lost 2 bases, and 11 bases lay between the germline ends. The CDR3 sequence is 13 residues long. In germline, CDR1 is GTSNPN, CDR2 SVGIG (reference sequence). This CDR3 is CAWKGSLNTEAFF. The CDR3 nucleotides are TGTGCCTGGAAGGGTTCCTTAAACACTGAAGCTTTCTTT.